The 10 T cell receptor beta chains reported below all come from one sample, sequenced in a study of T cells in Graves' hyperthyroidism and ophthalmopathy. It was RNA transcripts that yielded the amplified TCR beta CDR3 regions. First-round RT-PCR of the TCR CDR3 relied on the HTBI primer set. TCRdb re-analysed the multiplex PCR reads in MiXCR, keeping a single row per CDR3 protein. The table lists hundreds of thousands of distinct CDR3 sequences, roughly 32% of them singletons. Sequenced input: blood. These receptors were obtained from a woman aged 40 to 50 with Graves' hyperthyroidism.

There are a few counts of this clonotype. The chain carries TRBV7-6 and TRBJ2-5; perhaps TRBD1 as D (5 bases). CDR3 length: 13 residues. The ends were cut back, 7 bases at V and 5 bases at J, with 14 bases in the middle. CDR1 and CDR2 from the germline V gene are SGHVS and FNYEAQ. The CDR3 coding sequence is TGTGCCAGCACCCTAGGGGTTCGGGAGACCCAGTACTTC. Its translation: CASTLGVRETQYF.

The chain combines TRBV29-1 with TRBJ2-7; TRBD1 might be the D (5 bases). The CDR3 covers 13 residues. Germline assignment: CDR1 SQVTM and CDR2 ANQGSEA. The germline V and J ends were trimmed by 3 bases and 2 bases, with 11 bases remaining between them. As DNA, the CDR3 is TGCAGCGTTGAGGGCCAGGGTACCTACGAGCAGTACTTC. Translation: CSVEGQGTYEQYF.

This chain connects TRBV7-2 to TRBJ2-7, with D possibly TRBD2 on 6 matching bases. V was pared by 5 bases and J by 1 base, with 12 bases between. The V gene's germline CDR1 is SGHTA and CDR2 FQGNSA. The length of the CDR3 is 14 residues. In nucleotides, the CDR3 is TGTGCCAGCAGCCCTTCGGGGGAATCCTACGAGCAGTACTTC. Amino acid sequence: CASSPSGESYEQYF. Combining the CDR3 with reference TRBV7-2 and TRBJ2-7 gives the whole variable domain GAGVSQSPSNKVTEKGKDVELRCDPISGHTALYWYRQSLGQGLEFLIYFQGNSAPDKSGLPSDRFSAERTGGSVSTLTIQRTQQEDSAVYLCASSPSGESYEQYFGPGTRLTVT.

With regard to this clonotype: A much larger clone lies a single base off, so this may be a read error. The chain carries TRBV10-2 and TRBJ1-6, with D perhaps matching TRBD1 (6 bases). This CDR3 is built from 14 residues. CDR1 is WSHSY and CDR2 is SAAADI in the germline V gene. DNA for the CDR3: TGCGCCAGCAGTGAGGGGGGGGGCGGTTCACCCCCCCACTTT. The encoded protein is CASSEGGGGSPPHF.

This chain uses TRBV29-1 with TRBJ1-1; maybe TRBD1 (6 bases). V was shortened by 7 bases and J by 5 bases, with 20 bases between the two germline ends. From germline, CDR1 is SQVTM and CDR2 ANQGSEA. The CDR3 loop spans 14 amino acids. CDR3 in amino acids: CSAGGGLGLTEAFF. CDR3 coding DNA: TGCAGCGCTGGGGGGGGGCTGGGACTTACTGAAGCTTTCTTT.

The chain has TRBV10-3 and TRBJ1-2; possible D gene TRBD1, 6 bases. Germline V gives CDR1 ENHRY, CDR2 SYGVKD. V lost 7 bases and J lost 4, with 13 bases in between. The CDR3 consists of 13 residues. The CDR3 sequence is CAITRGGGYGYTF. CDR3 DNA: TGTGCCATCACCCGGGGGGGCGGCTATGGCTACACCTTC.

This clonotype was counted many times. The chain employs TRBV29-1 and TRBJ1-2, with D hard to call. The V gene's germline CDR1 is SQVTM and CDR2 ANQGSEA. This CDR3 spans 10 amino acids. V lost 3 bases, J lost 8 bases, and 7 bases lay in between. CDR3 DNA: TGCAGCGTTGATCTGGAGGGCTACACCTTC. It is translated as CSVDLEGYTF.

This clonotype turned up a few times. The CDR3 DNA follows: TGTGCCAGCAGTTTCCCGACTAGCGGGAGGGTGTACGAGCAGTACTTC. Translated, it gives CASSFPTSGRVYEQYF. The chain carries TRBV6-6 and TRBJ2-7, with 14 bases fitting TRBD2. V lost 4 bases and J lost 4; bases outside the gene matches: 6. The CDR3 is 16 amino acids. Germline CDR1 is MNHNY and CDR2 is SVGAGI (reference sequence).

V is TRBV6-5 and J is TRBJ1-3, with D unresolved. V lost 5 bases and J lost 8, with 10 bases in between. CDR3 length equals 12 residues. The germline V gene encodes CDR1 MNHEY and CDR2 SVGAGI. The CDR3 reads CASSVLRHTIYF. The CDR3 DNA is TGTGCCAGCAGTGTACTTAGACACACCATATATTTT.

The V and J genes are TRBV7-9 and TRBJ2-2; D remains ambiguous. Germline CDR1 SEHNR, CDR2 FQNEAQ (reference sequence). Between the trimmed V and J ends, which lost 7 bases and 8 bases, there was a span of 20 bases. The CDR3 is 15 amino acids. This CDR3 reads CASTDLFTARGELFF. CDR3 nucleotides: TGTGCCAGCACCGACTTATTCACCGCGCGGGGGGAGCTGTTTTTT. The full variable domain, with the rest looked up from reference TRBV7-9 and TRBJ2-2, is DTGVSQNPRHKITKRGQNVTFRCDPISEHNRLYWYRQTLGQGPEFLTYFQNEAQLEKSRLLSDRFSAERPKGSFSTLEIQRTEQGDSAMYLCASTDLFTARGELFFGEGSRLTVL.